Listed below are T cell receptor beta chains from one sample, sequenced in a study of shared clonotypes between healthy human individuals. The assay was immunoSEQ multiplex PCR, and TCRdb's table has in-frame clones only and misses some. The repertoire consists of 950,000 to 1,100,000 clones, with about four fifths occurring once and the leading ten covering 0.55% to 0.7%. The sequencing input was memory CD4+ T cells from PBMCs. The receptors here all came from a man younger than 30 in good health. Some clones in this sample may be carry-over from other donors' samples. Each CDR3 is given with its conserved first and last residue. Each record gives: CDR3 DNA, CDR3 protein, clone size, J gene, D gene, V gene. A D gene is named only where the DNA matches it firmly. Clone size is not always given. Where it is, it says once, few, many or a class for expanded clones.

CDR3 DNA: TGTGCCAGTAGTATACTAGCGGGAAGAGAGACCCAGTACTTC
CDR3 protein: CASSILAGRETQYF
clone size: -
J gene: TRBJ2-5
D gene: TRBD2
V gene: TRBV19

CDR3 DNA: TGTGCCAGCAGTGAGTCCAGTGCAGCTAACTATGGCTACACCTTC
CDR3 protein: CASSESSAANYGYTF
clone size: -
J gene: TRBJ1-2
D gene: -
V gene: TRBV25-1

CDR3 DNA: TGTGCCTGGAGTCGGGGGGGTGGCGAAAAACTGTTTTTT
CDR3 protein: CAWSRGGGEKLFF
clone size: -
J gene: TRBJ1-4
D gene: -
V gene: TRBV30

CDR3 DNA: TGCGCCAGCAGCTTGGAGTCTAGCACTACGCGAACCTACGAGCAGTACTTC
CDR3 protein: CASSLESSTTRTYEQYF
clone size: -
J gene: TRBJ2-7
D gene: -
V gene: TRBV5-1

CDR3 DNA: TGTGCCAGCAGCTTAGGCGGACAGGGCTTTTATGGCTACACCTTC
CDR3 protein: CASSLGGQGFYGYTF
clone size: -
J gene: TRBJ1-2
D gene: TRBD1
V gene: TRBV11-2

CDR3 DNA: TGTGCCAGCAGTGAGAACAGGCGCGGTGAAAAACTGTTTTTT
CDR3 protein: CASSENRRGEKLFF
clone size: -
J gene: TRBJ1-4
D gene: -
V gene: TRBV25-1

CDR3 DNA: TGTGCCAGCAGCCCAGACAGGGGTGGGGCCAACGTCCTGACTTTC
CDR3 protein: CASSPDRGGANVLTF
clone size: -
J gene: TRBJ2-6
D gene: TRBD1
V gene: TRBV7-3

CDR3 DNA: TGTGCCAGCGTCCGGGACAGGGGGCAGAATCAGCCCCAGCATTTT
CDR3 protein: CASVRDRGQNQPQHF
clone size: -
J gene: TRBJ1-5
D gene: TRBD1
V gene: TRBV27

CDR3 DNA: TGCGCCAGCAGCGGCGGGGCCCCCTTGGAGCAGTACTTC
CDR3 protein: CASSGGAPLEQYF
clone size: once
J gene: TRBJ2-7
D gene: -
V gene: TRBV5-1

CDR3 DNA: TGCGCCAGCAGACTCCTTATGAACACTGAAGCTTTCTTT
CDR3 protein: CASRLLMNTEAFF
clone size: -
J gene: TRBJ1-1
D gene: -
V gene: TRBV4-1

CDR3 DNA: TGTGCCAGCTTTGAGGGAAATTTTGGTGAAAAACTGTTTTTT
CDR3 protein: CASFEGNFGEKLFF
clone size: many
J gene: TRBJ1-4
D gene: -
V gene: TRBV18

CDR3 DNA: TGCAGCGTTAGACAGGGGTGGGATTCACCCCTCCACTTT
CDR3 protein: CSVRQGWDSPLHF
clone size: -
J gene: TRBJ1-6
D gene: TRBD1
V gene: TRBV29-1

CDR3 DNA: TGTGCCAGCAGTTCCCACCTGGGACGCAATCAGCCCCAGCATTTT
CDR3 protein: CASSSHLGRNQPQHF
clone size: few
J gene: TRBJ1-5
D gene: -
V gene: TRBV28

CDR3 DNA: TGCGCCAGCAGCTTCCAGGGGGGTGATAATGAAAAACTGTTTTTT
CDR3 protein: CASSFQGGDNEKLFF
clone size: -
J gene: TRBJ1-4
D gene: TRBD1
V gene: TRBV5-1

CDR3 DNA: TGCGCCAGCAGCTTGGAGCAGCTCTGGGATACGCAGTATTTT
CDR3 protein: CASSLEQLWDTQYF
clone size: -
J gene: TRBJ2-3
D gene: -
V gene: TRBV5-1

CDR3 DNA: TGTGCCAGCAGCTTGAGCGGAACCAAAAACATTCAGTACTTC
CDR3 protein: CASSLSGTKNIQYF
clone size: -
J gene: TRBJ2-4
D gene: -
V gene: TRBV5-6

CDR3 DNA: TGCGCCAGCAGTGAGTATTACGAGCAGTACTTC
CDR3 protein: CASSEYYEQYF
clone size: few
J gene: TRBJ2-7
D gene: -
V gene: TRBV10-2

CDR3 DNA: TGTGCCTGGGGAGGAGTAGACCCAAACATTCAGTACTTC
CDR3 protein: CAWGGVDPNIQYF
clone size: -
J gene: TRBJ2-4
D gene: -
V gene: TRBV30

CDR3 DNA: TGTGCCAGCAGCCGGACCGGGCCGAACACCGGGGAGCTGTTTTTT
CDR3 protein: CASSRTGPNTGELFF
clone size: -
J gene: TRBJ2-2
D gene: -
V gene: TRBV5-5

CDR3 DNA: TGCAGCGTTGAAGAAAGGGTTGGGGAGCTGTTTTTT
CDR3 protein: CSVEERVGELFF
clone size: few
J gene: TRBJ2-2
D gene: -
V gene: TRBV29-1

CDR3 DNA: TGTGCCTGGAACCCAGGGGGCCGGAATGGCTACACCTTC
CDR3 protein: CAWNPGGRNGYTF
clone size: -
J gene: TRBJ1-2
D gene: TRBD1
V gene: TRBV30

CDR3 DNA: TGTGCCAGCAGCTCACTTGCTGGACTAGCGGGAGAGAGTACAGATACGCAGTATTTT
CDR3 protein: CASSSLAGLAGESTDTQYF
clone size: few
J gene: TRBJ2-3
D gene: TRBD2
V gene: TRBV5-6

CDR3 DNA: TGTGCCAGCAGCGAGCCCCTTGGGCGACTGGGGAACGAGCAGTACTTC
CDR3 protein: CASSEPLGRLGNEQYF
clone size: -
J gene: TRBJ2-7
D gene: -
V gene: TRBV11-2

CDR3 DNA: TGTGCCAGTATGGTTGGCAGGCAGCCCCAGCATTTT
CDR3 protein: CASMVGRQPQHF
clone size: -
J gene: TRBJ1-5
D gene: -
V gene: TRBV19

CDR3 DNA: TGTGCCAGCAGCCAAGATCCTGCGGCTAGCGGGAGTATCAAGCAGTACTTC
CDR3 protein: CASSQDPAASGSIKQYF
clone size: -
J gene: TRBJ2-7
D gene: TRBD2
V gene: TRBV4-2

CDR3 DNA: TGTGCCAGCAGCAGTAACGGGGTGCGTGAGCAGTTCTTC
CDR3 protein: CASSSNGVREQFF
clone size: -
J gene: TRBJ2-1
D gene: -
V gene: TRBV7-2

CDR3 DNA: TGTGCCAGTAGTAATTCTGGTCTTGAGCAGTTCTTC
CDR3 protein: CASSNSGLEQFF
clone size: -
J gene: TRBJ2-1
D gene: -
V gene: TRBV19

CDR3 DNA: TGCAGCGTGAAAAGCCCGGGGCCAGAGACCCAGTACTTC
CDR3 protein: CSVKSPGPETQYF
clone size: -
J gene: TRBJ2-5
D gene: -
V gene: TRBV29-1

CDR3 DNA: TGTGCCAGCAGCCCACTCGGACAGGGGAAATACCAAGAGACCCAGTACTTC
CDR3 protein: CASSPLGQGKYQETQYF
clone size: -
J gene: TRBJ2-5
D gene: TRBD1
V gene: TRBV7-9

CDR3 DNA: TGTGCCAGCAGCTTTGGGACTAGCGGGAGCGAGCAGTACTTC
CDR3 protein: CASSFGTSGSEQYF
clone size: -
J gene: TRBJ2-7
D gene: TRBD2
V gene: TRBV7-2

CDR3 DNA: TGTGCCAGCAGCCCGCCCGGGACTACTACCGGGGAGCTGTTTTTT
CDR3 protein: CASSPPGTTTGELFF
clone size: -
J gene: TRBJ2-2
D gene: TRBD2
V gene: TRBV5-4

CDR3 DNA: TGTGCCAGCAGTACCGGGGTGGATAATTCACCCCTCCACTTT
CDR3 protein: CASSTGVDNSPLHF
clone size: -
J gene: TRBJ1-6
D gene: -
V gene: TRBV7-6

CDR3 DNA: TGCAGCGTTGACCCGGGGATCGGGGCTGAGCAGTTCTTC
CDR3 protein: CSVDPGIGAEQFF
clone size: -
J gene: TRBJ2-1
D gene: -
V gene: TRBV29-1